This T cell receptor (beta chain) was retrieved from a study of glioma-infiltrating T cells after dendritic cell vaccination. Germline loops: CDR1 SGHTA, CDR2 FQGTGA. CDR3 size: 12 residues. V was pared by 4 bases and J by 10 bases, with 12 bases between. TCRdb's table, derived via immunoSEQ multiplex PCR, lists solely in-frame clones and lacks some. Among some 87,000 clones listed, over 75% were seen once. This chain uses TRBV7-3 with TRBJ2-3, with a tentative D call TRBD1 (6 bases). The sequenced sample was blood, obtained before dendritic cell vaccination. The sequence was collected from a human donor with glioblastoma. The CDR3 bases are TGTGCCAGCAGCTCGACACAGGGAGCGCAGTATTTT. It yields the protein CASSSTQGAQYF.